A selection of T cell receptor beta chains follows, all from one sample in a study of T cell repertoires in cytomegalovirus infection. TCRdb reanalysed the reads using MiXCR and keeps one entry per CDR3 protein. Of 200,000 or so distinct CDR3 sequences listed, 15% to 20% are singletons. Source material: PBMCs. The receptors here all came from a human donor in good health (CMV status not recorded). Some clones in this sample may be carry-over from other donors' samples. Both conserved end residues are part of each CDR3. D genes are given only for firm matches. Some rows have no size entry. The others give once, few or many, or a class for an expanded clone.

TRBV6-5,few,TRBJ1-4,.,CASSYNRNAQNEKLFF,TGTGCCAGCAGTTACAACAGGAATGCTCAAAATGAAAAACTGTTTTTT
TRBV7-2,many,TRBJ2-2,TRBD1,CASSQQTGANTGELFF,TGTGCCAGCAGCCAACAAACAGGGGCCAACACCGGGGAGCTGTTTTTT
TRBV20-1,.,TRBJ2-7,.,CSATPRVGNEQYF,TGCAGTGCTACCCCCCGAGTGGGCAACGAGCAGTACTTC
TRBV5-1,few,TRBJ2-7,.,CASSLEGRTGEQYF,TGCGCCAGCAGCTTGGAGGGTAGGACCGGCGAGCAGTACTTC
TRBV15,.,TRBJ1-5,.,CATSGGGARNQPQHF,TGTGCCACCAGCGGGGGAGGGGCTCGCAATCAGCCCCAGCATTTT
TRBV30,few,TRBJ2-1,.,CASGRFNEQFF,TGTGCCTCGGGACGGTTCAATGAGCAGTTCTTC
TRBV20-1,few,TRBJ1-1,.,CSARNSKNTEAFF,TGCAGTGCTAGGAACAGTAAGAACACTGAAGCTTTCTTT
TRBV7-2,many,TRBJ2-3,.,CASSPTDTQYF,TGTGCCAGCAGCCCCACAGATACGCAGTATTTT
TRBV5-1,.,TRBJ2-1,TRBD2,CASSFSGSPVGNEQFF,TGCGCCAGCAGCTTTAGCGGGAGCCCAGTGGGGAATGAGCAGTTCTTC
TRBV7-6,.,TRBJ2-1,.,CASSAGLSNEQFF,TGTGCCAGCAGCGCCGGACTTTCCAATGAGCAGTTCTTC
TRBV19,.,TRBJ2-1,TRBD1,CASSRDRAGNEQFF,TGTGCCAGTAGTAGGGACAGGGCAGGCAATGAGCAGTTCTTC
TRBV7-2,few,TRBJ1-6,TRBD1,CASSLDRANSPLHF,TGTGCCAGCAGCTTGGACAGGGCTAATTCACCCCTCCACTTT
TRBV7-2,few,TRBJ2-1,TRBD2,CASSRGLAANNEQFF,TGTGCCAGCAGCAGGGGACTAGCGGCTAACAATGAGCAGTTCTTC
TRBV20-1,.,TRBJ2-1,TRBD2,CSAQRASGNNEQFF,TGCAGCGCCCAAAGGGCTAGCGGTAACAATGAGCAGTTCTTC
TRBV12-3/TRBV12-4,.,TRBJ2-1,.,CASSFRGTKRSNEQFF,TGTGCCAGCAGTTTTCGCGGGACCAAAAGGAGCAATGAGCAGTTCTTC
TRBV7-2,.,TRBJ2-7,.,CASISTGANYEQYF,TGTGCCAGCATTTCGACGGGGGCTAACTACGAGCAGTACTTC
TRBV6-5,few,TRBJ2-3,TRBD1,CASKGQGASSTDTQYF,TGTGCCAGCAAGGGACAGGGGGCAAGTAGCACAGATACGCAGTATTTT
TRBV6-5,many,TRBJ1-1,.,CASTQTGSGRSTEAFF,TGTGCCAGCACTCAAACGGGGTCCGGGAGGTCAACTGAAGCTTTCTTT
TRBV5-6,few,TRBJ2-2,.,CASSLWGLNTGELFF,TGTGCCAGCAGCCTATGGGGCCTGAACACCGGGGAGCTGTTTTTT
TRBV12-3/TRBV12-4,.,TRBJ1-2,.,CASSFAEGGYTF,TGTGCCAGCAGTTTCGCCGAGGGGGGCTACACCTTC
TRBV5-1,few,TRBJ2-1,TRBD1,CASRRGDRARSYNEQFF,TGCGCCAGCAGGCGCGGGGACAGGGCGCGATCCTACAATGAGCAGTTCTTC
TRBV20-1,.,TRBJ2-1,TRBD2,CSARDVRGGGEQFF,TGCAGTGCTAGAGATGTGCGGGGGGGAGGTGAGCAGTTCTTC
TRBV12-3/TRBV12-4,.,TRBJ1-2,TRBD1,CASSLGPGQGAWNYGYTF,TGTGCCAGCAGTTTGGGTCCGGGACAGGGGGCTTGGAACTATGGCTACACCTTC
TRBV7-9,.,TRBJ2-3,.,CASSWMDENTDTQYF,TGTGCCAGCAGCTGGATGGACGAGAACACAGATACGCAGTATTTT
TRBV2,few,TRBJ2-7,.,CASSVLEGREQYF,TGTGCCAGCAGTGTGCTAGAGGGTCGCGAGCAGTACTTC
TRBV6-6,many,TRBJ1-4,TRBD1,CASSYSPGTGSEKLFF,TGTGCCAGCAGTTACTCGCCCGGGACAGGGTCTGAAAAACTGTTTTTT
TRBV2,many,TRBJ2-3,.,CASKAGPQDTQYF,TGTGCCAGCAAGGCCGGACCGCAAGATACGCAGTATTTT
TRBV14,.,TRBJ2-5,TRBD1,CASSQQTGGFGTQYF,TGTGCCAGCAGCCAACAGACAGGGGGCTTTGGGACCCAGTACTTC
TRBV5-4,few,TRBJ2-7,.,CASSLDLGGYEQYF,TGTGCCAGCAGCTTGGACCTGGGAGGTTACGAGCAGTACTTC
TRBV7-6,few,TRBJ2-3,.,CASSLGEDTQYF,TGTGCCAGCAGCTTAGGAGAAGATACGCAGTATTTT
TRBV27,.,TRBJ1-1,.,CASSSIGVYTEAFF,TGTGCCAGCAGCTCGATTGGGGTTTACACTGAAGCTTTCTTT
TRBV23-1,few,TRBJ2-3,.,CASSQYGCPYTDTQYF,TGCGCCAGCAGTCAATATGGCTGCCCTTACACAGATACGCAGTATTTT
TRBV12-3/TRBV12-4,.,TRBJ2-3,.,CASQDFDTQYF,TGTGCCAGCCAGGATTTTGATACGCAGTATTTT
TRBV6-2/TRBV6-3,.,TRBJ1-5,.,CASGNGGSQHF,TGTGCCAGCGGGAACGGCGGGTCCCAGCATTTT
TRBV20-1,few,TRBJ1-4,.,CSARRGRGGEKLFF,TGCAGTGCTAGAAGAGGACGGGGGGGTGAAAAACTGTTTTTT
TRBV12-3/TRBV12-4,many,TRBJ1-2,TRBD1,CASSIRTGRDGYTF,TGTGCCAGCAGTATCCGGACAGGGAGGGATGGCTACACCTTC
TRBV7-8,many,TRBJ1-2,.,CASSPSFRGETGYGYTF,TGTGCCAGCAGCCCTTCCTTTCGGGGGGAGACCGGCTATGGCTACACCTTC
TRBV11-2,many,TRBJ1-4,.,CASSLSGANEKLFF,TGTGCCAGCAGCTTGTCAGGGGCTAATGAAAAACTGTTTTTT
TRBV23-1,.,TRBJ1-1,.,CASSQTAGRMRNTEAFF,TGCGCCAGCAGTCAGACTGCAGGGAGGATGAGGAACACTGAAGCTTTCTTT
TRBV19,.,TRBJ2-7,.,CASSTDSAAPYEQYF,TGTGCCAGTAGTACCGACAGCGCGGCCCCCTACGAGCAGTACTTC
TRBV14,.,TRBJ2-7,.,CASSQDVARAYEQYF,TGTGCCAGCAGCCAAGACGTCGCCAGGGCCTACGAGCAGTACTTC
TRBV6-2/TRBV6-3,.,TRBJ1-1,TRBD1,CASSRRTGPLMVTEAFF,TGTGCCAGCAGTCGGAGGACAGGTCCCTTGATGGTGACTGAAGCTTTCTTT
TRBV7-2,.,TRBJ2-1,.,CASRSSGAGYNEQFF,TGTGCCAGCAGGTCCTCGGGGGCCGGATACAATGAGCAGTTCTTC